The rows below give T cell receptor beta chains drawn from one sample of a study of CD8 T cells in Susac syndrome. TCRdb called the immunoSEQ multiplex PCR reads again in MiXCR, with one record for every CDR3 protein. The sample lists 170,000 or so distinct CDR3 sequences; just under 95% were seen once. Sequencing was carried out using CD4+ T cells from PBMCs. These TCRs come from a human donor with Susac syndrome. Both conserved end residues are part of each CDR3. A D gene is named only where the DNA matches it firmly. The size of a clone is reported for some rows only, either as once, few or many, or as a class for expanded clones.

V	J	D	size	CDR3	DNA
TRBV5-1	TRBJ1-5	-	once	CASSTGTLGSNQPQHF	TGCGCCAGCAGCACCGGGACCTTAGGCAGCAATCAGCCCCAGCATTTT
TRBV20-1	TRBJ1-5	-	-	CSAPNQPGSYNQPQHF	TGCAGTGCTCCGAACCAACCCGGGAGCTACAATCAGCCCCAGCATTTT
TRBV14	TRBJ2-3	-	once	CASSQDRITDTQYF	TGTGCCAGCAGCCAAGATAGGATCACAGATACGCAGTATTTT
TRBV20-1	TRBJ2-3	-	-	CSARVFGVYHPSSTDTQYF	TGCAGTGCTAGAGTGTTTGGTGTCTACCATCCGTCTAGCACAGATACGCAGTATTTT
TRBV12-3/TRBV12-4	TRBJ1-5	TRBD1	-	CASSPDREGNQPQHF	TGTGCCAGCAGTCCCGACAGGGAGGGGAATCAGCCCCAGCATTTT
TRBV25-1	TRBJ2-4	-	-	CASSTQGNIQYF	TGTGCCAGCAGTACACAGGGAAACATTCAGTACTTC
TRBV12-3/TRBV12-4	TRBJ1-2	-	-	CASNLIHREYGYTF	TGTGCCAGCAACCTTATCCACAGGGAATATGGCTACACCTTC
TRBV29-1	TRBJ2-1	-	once	CSVEVVGVWGEQFF	TGCAGCGTTGAAGTGGTGGGGGTATGGGGGGAGCAGTTCTTC
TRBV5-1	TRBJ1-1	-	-	CASSPGITGTEAFF	TGCGCCAGCAGCCCAGGGATAACGGGCACTGAAGCTTTCTTT
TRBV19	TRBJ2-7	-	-	CASSMDGAYEQYF	TGTGCCAGTAGTATGGATGGAGCCTACGAGCAGTACTTC
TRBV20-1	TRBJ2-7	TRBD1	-	CSARTGSYEQYF	TGCAGTGCGCGGACAGGGAGCTACGAGCAGTACTTC
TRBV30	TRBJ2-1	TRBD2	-	CAWSGVRGAYNEQFF	TGTGCCTGGAGTGGAGTGCGGGGGGCCTACAATGAGCAGTTCTTC
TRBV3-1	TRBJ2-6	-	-	CASSQVGLSGANVLTF	TGTGCCAGCAGCCAAGTGGGTTTGAGTGGGGCCAACGTCCTGACTTTC
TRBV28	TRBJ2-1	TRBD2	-	CASRPDLGLAGDSSYNEQFF	TGTGCCAGCAGGCCTGACCTGGGACTAGCGGGGGATAGCTCCTACAATGAGCAGTTCTTC
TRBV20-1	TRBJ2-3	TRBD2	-	CSVVAGDPLNTDTQYF	TGCAGTGTAGTAGCGGGAGACCCCCTAAACACAGATACGCAGTATTTT
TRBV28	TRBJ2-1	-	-	CASSPSFHMSSYNEQFF	TGTGCCAGCAGCCCGAGCTTCCATATGAGCTCCTACAATGAGCAGTTCTTC
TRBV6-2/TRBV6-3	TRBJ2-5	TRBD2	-	CASSTGLAVETQYF	TGTGCCAGCAGCACCGGACTAGCGGTAGAGACCCAGTACTTC
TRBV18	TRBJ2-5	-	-	CASSPGHQETQYF	TGTGCCAGCTCACCCGGACATCAAGAGACCCAGTACTTC
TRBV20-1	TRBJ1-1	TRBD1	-	CSAPRTGEIGEAFF	TGCAGTGCTCCCCGGACAGGGGAAATAGGTGAAGCTTTCTTT
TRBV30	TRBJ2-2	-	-	CAWSVKASGTGELFF	TGTGCCTGGAGTGTAAAGGCCAGCGGGACCGGGGAGCTGTTTTTT
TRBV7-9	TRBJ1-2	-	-	CASSFPSAGSNYGYTF	TGTGCCAGCAGCTTTCCCTCTGCAGGCTCTAACTATGGCTACACCTTC
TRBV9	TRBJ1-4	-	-	CASSAQAITEKLFF	TGTGCCAGCAGCGCACAGGCTATTACTGAAAAACTGTTTTTT
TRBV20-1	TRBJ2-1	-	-	CSAKGGNYNEQFF	TGCAGTGCTAAGGGGGGAAACTACAATGAGCAGTTCTTC
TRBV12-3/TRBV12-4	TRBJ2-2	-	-	CASSSQGIRELFF	TGTGCCAGCAGTTCCCAAGGAATCCGGGAGCTGTTTTTT
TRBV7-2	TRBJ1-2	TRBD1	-	CASSFEGGVYGYTF	TGTGCCAGCAGCTTTGAAGGGGGCGTCTATGGCTACACCTTC
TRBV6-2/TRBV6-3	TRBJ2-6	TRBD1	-	CASSRTLIDRAGANVLTF	TGTGCCAGCAGTCGCACACTCATCGACAGGGCTGGGGCCAACGTCCTGACTTTC
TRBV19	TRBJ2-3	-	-	CASSMSHLVGETQYF	TGTGCCAGTAGTATGAGCCATCTCGTGGGGGAGACGCAGTATTTT
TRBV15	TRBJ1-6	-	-	CATSRDRLRDSPLHF	TGTGCCACCAGCAGAGATCGACTTCGTGATTCACCCCTCCACTTT
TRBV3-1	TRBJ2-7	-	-	CASSQDRGGWYEQYF	TGTGCCAGCAGCCAAGATCGAGGGGGGTGGTACGAGCAGTACTTC
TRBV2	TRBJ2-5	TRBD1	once	CASNSQGAVGTQYF	TGTGCCAGCAATAGCCAGGGGGCAGTAGGGACCCAGTACTTC